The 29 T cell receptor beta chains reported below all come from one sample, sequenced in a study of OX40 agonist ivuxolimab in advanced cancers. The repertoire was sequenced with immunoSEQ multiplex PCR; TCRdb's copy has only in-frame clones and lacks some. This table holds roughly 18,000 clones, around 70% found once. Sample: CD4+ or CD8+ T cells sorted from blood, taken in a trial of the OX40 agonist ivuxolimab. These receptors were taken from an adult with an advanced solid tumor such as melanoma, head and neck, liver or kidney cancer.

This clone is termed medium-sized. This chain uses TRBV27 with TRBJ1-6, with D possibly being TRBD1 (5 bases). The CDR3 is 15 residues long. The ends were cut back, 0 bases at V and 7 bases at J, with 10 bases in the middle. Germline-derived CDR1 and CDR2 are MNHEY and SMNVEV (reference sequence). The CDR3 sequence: CASSLSGTPNSPLHF. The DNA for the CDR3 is TGTGCCAGCAGTTTATCTGGGACGCCGAATTCACCCCTCCACTTT.

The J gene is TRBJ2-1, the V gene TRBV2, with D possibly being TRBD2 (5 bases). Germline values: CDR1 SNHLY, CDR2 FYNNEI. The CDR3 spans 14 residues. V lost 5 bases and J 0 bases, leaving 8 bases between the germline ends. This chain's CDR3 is CASSTRDSYNEQFF. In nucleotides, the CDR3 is TGTGCCAGCAGTACCCGGGACTCCTACAATGAGCAGTTCTTC.

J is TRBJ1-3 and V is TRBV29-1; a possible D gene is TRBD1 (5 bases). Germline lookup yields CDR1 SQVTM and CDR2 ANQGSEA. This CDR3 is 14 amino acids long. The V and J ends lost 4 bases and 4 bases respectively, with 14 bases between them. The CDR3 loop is CSVASGGLGNTIYF. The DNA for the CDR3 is TGCAGCGTTGCTAGCGGGGGTCTCGGAAACACCATATATTTT.

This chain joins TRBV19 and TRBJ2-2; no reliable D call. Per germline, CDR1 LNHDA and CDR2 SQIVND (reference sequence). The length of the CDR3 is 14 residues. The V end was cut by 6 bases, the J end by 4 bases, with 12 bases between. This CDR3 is CASRPDRTTGELFF. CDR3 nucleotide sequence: TGTGCCAGTAGACCGGATCGAACCACCGGGGAGCTGTTTTTT.

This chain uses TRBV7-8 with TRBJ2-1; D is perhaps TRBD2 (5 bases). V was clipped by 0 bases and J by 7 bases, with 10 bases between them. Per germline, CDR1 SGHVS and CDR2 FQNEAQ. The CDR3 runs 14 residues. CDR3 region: CASSLARERNEQFF. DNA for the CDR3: TGTGCCAGCAGCTTAGCTCGGGAACGGAATGAGCAGTTCTTC.

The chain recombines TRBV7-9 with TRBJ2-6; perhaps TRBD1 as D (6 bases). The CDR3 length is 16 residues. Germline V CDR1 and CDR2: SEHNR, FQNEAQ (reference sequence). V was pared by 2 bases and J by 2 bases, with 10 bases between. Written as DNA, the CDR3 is TGTGCCAGCAGCTTACCAGGGGTCACTGGGGCCAACGTCCTGACTTTC. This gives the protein CASSLPGVTGANVLTF.

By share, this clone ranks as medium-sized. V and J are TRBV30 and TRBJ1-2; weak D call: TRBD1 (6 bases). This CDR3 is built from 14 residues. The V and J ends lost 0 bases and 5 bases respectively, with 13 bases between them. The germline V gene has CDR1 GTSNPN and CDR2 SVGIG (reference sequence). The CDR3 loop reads CAWSVLGGGYGYTF. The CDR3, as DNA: TGTGCCTGGAGTGTTTTGGGGGGCGGGTATGGCTACACCTTC.

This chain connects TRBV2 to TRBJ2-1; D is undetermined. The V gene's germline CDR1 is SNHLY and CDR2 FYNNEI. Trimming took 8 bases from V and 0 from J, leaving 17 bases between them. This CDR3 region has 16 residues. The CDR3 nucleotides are TGTGCCAGCCCAAACCCCCACTCGAGCTCCTACAATGAGCAGTTCTTC. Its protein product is CASPNPHSSSYNEQFF.

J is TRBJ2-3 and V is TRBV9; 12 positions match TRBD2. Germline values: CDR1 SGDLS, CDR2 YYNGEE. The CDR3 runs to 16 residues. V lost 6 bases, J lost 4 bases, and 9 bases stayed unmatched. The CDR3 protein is CASTRLAGESSDTQYF. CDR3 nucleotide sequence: TGTGCCAGCACCAGACTAGCGGGAGAATCGTCAGATACGCAGTATTTT.

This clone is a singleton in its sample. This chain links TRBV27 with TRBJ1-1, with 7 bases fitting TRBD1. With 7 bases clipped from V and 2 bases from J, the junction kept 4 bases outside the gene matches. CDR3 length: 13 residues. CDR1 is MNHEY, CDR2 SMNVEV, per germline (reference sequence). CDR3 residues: CASTGGGNTEAFF. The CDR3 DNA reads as TGTGCCAGCACAGGGGGGGGCAACACTGAAGCTTTCTTT.

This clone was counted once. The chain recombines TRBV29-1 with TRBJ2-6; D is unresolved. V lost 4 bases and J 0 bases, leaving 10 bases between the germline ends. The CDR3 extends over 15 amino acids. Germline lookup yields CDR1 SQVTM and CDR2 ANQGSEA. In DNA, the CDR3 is TGCAGCGTTGGGAGCAAAAGCTCTGGGGCCAACGTCCTGACTTTC. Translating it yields CSVGSKSSGANVLTF.

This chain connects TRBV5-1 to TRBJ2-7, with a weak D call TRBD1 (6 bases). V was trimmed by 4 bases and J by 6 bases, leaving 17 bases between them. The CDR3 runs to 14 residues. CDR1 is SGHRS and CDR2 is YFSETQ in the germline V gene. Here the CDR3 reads CASSIATGRSEQYF. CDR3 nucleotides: TGCGCCAGCAGCATAGCGACAGGTCGCTCCGAGCAGTACTTC.

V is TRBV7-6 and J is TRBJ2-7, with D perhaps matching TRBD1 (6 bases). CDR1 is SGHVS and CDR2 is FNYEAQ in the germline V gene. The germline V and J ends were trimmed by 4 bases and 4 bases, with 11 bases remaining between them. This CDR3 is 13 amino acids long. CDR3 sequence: CASSSDSLYEQYF. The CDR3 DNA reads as TGTGCCAGCAGCTCGGACAGCCTATACGAGCAGTACTTC.

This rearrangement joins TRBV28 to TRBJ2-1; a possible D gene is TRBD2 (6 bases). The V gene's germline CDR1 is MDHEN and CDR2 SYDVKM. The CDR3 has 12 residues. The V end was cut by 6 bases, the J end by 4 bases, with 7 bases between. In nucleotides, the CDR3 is TGTGCCAGCAGCGGGAGTTACAATGAGCAGTTCTTC. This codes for CASSGSYNEQFF.

This CDR3 reads CASSSLGELFF. CDR3 sequence (DNA): TGTGCCAGCAGTTCCCTCGGGGAGCTGTTTTTT. This chain joins TRBV27 and TRBJ2-2, with unresolved D. Germline lookup yields CDR1 MNHEY and CDR2 SMNVEV (reference sequence). Trimming cost V 4 bases and J 7 bases, with 4 bases left between them. The CDR3 covers 11 residues.

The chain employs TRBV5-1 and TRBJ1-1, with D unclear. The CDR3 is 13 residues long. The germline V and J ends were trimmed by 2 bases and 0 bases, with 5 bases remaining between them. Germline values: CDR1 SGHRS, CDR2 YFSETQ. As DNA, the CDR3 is TGCGCCAGCAGCTTCGACCTGAACACTGAAGCTTTCTTT. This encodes CASSFDLNTEAFF.

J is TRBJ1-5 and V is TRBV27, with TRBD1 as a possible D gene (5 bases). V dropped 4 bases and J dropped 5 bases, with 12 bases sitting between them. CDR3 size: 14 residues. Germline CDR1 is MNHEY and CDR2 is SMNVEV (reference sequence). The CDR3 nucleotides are TGTGCCAGCAGTTACCGTGGGGGAGATCAGCCCCAGCATTTT. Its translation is CASSYRGGDQPQHF.

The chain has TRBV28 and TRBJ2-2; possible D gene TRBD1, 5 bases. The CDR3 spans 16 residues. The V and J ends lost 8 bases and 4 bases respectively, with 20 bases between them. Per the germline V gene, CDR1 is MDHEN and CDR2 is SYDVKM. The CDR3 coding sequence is TGTGCCAGCGGTTCAGTAGAGTGGGGCGGCACCGGGGAGCTGTTTTTT. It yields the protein CASGSVEWGGTGELFF.

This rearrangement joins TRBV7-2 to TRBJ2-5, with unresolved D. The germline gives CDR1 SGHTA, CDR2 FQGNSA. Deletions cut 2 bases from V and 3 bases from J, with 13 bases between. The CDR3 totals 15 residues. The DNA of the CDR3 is TGTGCCAGCAGCTTATTTCGGCTAGTTAAAGAGACCCAGTACTTC. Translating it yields CASSLFRLVKETQYF. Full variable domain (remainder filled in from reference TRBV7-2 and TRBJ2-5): GAGVSQSPSNKVTEKGKDVELRCDPISGHTALYWYRQSLGQGLEFLIYFQGNSAPDKSGLPSDRFSAERTGGSVSTLTIQRTQQEDSAVYLCASSLFRLVKETQYFGPGTRLLVL.

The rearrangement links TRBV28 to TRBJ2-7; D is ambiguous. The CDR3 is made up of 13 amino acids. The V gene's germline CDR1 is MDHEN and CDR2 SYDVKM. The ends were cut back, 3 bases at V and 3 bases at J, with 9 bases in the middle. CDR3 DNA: TGTGCCAGCAGTTTCTTTGGGTACTACGAGCAGTACTTC. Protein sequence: CASSFFGYYEQYF. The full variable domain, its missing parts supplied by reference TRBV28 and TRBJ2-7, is DVKVTQSSRYLVKRTGEKVFLECVQDMDHENMFWYRQDPGLGLRLIYFSYDVKMKEKGDIPEGYSVSREKKERFSLILESASTNQTSMYLCASSFFGYYEQYFGPGTRLTVT.

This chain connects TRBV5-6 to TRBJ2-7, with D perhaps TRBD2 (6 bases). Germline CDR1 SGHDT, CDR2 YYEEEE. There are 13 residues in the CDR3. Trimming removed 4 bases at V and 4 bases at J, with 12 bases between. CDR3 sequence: CASSGNSGYEQYF. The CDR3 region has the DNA TGTGCCAGCAGCGGGAATAGCGGATACGAGCAGTACTTC.

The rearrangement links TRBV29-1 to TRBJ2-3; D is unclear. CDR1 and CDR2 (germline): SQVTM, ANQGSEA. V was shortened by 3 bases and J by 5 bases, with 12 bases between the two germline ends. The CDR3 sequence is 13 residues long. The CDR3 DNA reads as TGCAGCGTTGAGGAGAGAGAAGGAGATACGCAGTATTTT. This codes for CSVEEREGDTQYF.

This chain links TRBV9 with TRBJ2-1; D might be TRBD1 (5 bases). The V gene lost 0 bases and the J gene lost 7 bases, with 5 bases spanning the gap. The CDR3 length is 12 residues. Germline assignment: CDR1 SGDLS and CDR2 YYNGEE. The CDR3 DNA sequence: TGTGCCAGCAGCGTAGGGACAAATGAGCAGTTCTTC. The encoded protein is CASSVGTNEQFF.

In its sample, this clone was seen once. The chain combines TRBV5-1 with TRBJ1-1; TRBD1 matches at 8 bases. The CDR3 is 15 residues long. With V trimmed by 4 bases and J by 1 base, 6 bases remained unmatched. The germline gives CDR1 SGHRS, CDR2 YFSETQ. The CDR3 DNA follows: TGCGCCAGCAGCAGGACAGGGTCCGAGAACACTGAAGCTTTCTTT. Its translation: CASSRTGSENTEAFF.

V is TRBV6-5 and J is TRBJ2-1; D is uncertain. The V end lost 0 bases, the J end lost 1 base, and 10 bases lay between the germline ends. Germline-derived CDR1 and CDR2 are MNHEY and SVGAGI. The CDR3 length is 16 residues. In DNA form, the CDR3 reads TGTGCCAGCAGTTACTCGGGCCCATGGTCCTACAATGAGCAGTTCTTC. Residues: CASSYSGPWSYNEQFF.

DNA for the CDR3: TGTGCCAGCAGTTTGATAGGGGGACGGGCTCTTGAGTATGGCTACACCTTC. Translation: CASSLIGGRALEYGYTF. The chain uses TRBV27 and TRBJ1-2, with TRBD1 as a possible D gene (6 bases). Germline CDR1 and CDR2: MNHEY and SMNVEV (reference sequence). This CDR3 region has 17 residues. With 3 bases removed from V and 5 bases from J, the gap between germline ends came to 22 bases.

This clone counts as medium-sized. The CDR3 loop reads CASSHGAGGELFF. Here the CDR3 DNA reads TGTGCCAGTAGTCATGGGGCGGGCGGGGAGCTGTTTTTT. This chain connects TRBV19 to TRBJ2-2; D could derive from TRBD1 or TRBD2 (5 bases each). Trimming took 5 bases from V and 7 from J, leaving 11 bases between them. The V gene's germline CDR1 is LNHDA and CDR2 SQIVND (reference sequence). There are 13 residues in the CDR3. Full variable domain (outside the CDR3, taken from reference TRBV19 and TRBJ2-2): DGGITQSPKYLFRKEGQNVTLSCEQNLNHDAMYWYRQDPGQGLRLIYYSQIVNDFQKGDIAEGYSVSREKKESFPLTVTSAQKNPTAFYLCASSHGAGGELFFGEGSRLTVL.

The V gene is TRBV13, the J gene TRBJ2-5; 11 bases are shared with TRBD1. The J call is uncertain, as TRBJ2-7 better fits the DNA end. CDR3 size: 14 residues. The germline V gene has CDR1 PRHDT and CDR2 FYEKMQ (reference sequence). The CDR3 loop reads CASSSGQGAYEQYF. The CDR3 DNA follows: TGTGCCAGCAGCTCCGGACAGGGGGCTTACGAGCAGTACTTC.

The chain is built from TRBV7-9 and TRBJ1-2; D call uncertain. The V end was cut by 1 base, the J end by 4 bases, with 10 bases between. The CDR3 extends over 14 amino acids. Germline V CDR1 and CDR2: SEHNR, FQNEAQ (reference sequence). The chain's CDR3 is CASSLVEESYGYTF. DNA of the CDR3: TGTGCCAGCAGCTTAGTGGAGGAATCCTATGGCTACACCTTC. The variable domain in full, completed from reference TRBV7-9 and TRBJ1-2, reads DTGVSQNPRHKITKRGQNVTFRCDPISEHNRLYWYRQTLGQGPEFLTYFQNEAQLEKSRLLSDRFSAERPKGSFSTLEIQRTEQGDSAMYLCASSLVEESYGYTFGSGTRLTVV.